This TCR beta chain was sequenced for a study of CD8 T cells in ankylosing spondylitis. Study-wide points: The study looked at matched synovial fluid samples from ankylosing spondylitis patients. Disease-linked clones were reported to be significantly enriched there. About 8 highly homologous variants made up a TCR beta motif that seemed to typify ankylosing spondylitis blood.

A note on this clonotype: Its antigen is unknown.

Using its own MiXCR run on the 5' RACE reads, TCRdb lists one record per CDR3 protein. Here the sample spans 750,000 to 850,000 distinct CDR3 sequences, 12% being singletons. The sequencing sample was made of blood, either unsorted or a sorted T cell fraction (not recorded which). The receptor was isolated from a male donor with ankylosing spondylitis.

CDR3 nucleotide sequence: TGTGCCAGCAGTCCGGGACTAGCGAAGTACAATGAGCAGTTCTTC. Its protein is CASSPGLAKYNEQFF. This chain uses TRBV12-3 or TRBV12-4 with TRBJ2-1; 10 positions agree with TRBD2. J gave up 4 bases and V 5 bases, and 5 bases lay outside the gene matches. The length of the CDR3 is 15 residues.